This TCR beta chain was profiled in a study of cytomegalovirus exposure and HLA in healthy donors. As to this clone: The antigen is undetermined.

The CDR3 is 14 amino acids. Trimming cost V 3 bases and J 3 bases; bases outside gene matches: 3. The germline CDR1 and CDR2 sequences are LGHNA and YSLEER. Study-level points and caveats: It was shown in a later analysis that HLA-associated TCR beta chains were more clonally expanded than other, equally common chains. A few chains tied to CMV proved CMV antigen-specific in vitro. Roughly uniform sequencing depth across donors was assumed, possibly incorrectly. Highly shared variants forming one cluster were likely a sequencing artifact.

The PCR made use of 60 Vbeta and 13 Jbeta primers. Method: immunoSEQ multiplex PCR; TCRdb's copy keeps in-frame clones and lacks some. This sample has about 230,000 clones, with 70% to 80% found just once. Sequencing was done on a sample of PBMCs. V gene TRBV4-3 combines with J gene TRBJ2-7; 9 bases agree with TRBD1. The receptor was isolated from a woman aged 55-75 years in good health and CMV-seropositive. As DNA, the CDR3 is TGCGCCAGCAGCCACCGACAGGGGGACTACGAGCAGTACTTC. Translating gives CASSHRQGDYEQYF.